This entry lists 28 T cell receptor beta chains sequenced from one sample in a study of blood T cells in healthy people across ages. Combining a sample-barcoded 5' primer with a J-beta primer mix, a second PCR ran for roughly 7 to 11 cycles. TCRdb reprocessed the 5' RACE reads with MiXCR, giving one entry per CDR3 protein. The sample lists around 1,000,000 distinct CDR3 sequences; around 27% were seen once. These data were also reused for a study on T cells of mothers and their children.

Sequencing input: blood. The origin of the receptors is a girl between 2 and 10 years old in good health.

This clonotype turned up a few times. This rearrangement joins TRBV27 to TRBJ1-5, with 8 bases fitting TRBD1. Germline-derived CDR1 and CDR2 are MNHEY and SMNVEV (reference sequence). With V trimmed by 3 bases and J by 7 bases, 2 bases remained unmatched. This CDR3 comprises 13 residues. The CDR3 sequence is CASSLDREQPQHF. CDR3 in DNA: TGTGCCAGCAGTTTGGACAGGGAACAGCCCCAGCATTTT.

This chain joins TRBV12-5 and TRBJ2-5, with D possibly matching TRBD1 (6 bases). The DNA end lines up better with TRBJ2-7; the J call may be wrong. The CDR3 spans 13 residues. CDR1 is LGHNT and CDR2 is FRNRAP in the germline V gene. The CDR3 is CASGLRQVGEQYF. The CDR3 DNA follows: TGTGCTAGTGGTTTGAGACAGGTTGGCGAGCAGTACTTC.

CDR3 coding DNA: TGCGCCAGCCAAAGGGAGATGGAAAGGGCCTATGGCTACACCTTC. It codes for CASQREMERAYGYTF. V usage is TRBV4-1 and J usage is TRBJ1-2; D is ambiguous. CDR1 is MGHRA, CDR2 YSYEKL, per germline. Trimming removed 8 bases at V and 4 bases at J, with 20 bases between. The CDR3 is 15 residues long.

The genes are TRBV12-3 or TRBV12-4 and TRBJ2-7, with 9 bases that match TRBD2. The CDR3 runs to 14 residues. V gave up 6 bases and J gave up 2 bases; unmatched junction bases: 5. The CDR3 DNA is TGTGCCAGCAGGCGGGAGGGACAAACCTACGAGCAGTACTTC. Protein sequence: CASRREGQTYEQYF.

The V and J genes are TRBV29-1 and TRBJ2-5; 8 bases fit TRBD2. Trimming at V came to 3 bases and at J to 9 bases, leaving 6 bases not matched to a gene. The CDR3 contains 12 residues. Germline V gene lookup returns CDR1 SQVTM and CDR2 ANQGSEA. The chain's CDR3 is CSVDVAGGSQYF. The CDR3 DNA reads as TGCAGCGTTGATGTGGCGGGAGGATCCCAGTACTTC.

This clonotype was detected once. The chain combines TRBV28 with TRBJ2-5, with 7 bases lining up with TRBD1. Losses at the gene ends were 6 bases for V and 5 bases for J; bases not matched to a gene: 6. CDR3 length: 13 amino acids. Germline CDR1 is MDHEN and CDR2 is SYDVKM. The DNA of the CDR3 is TGTGCCAGCAGCCCCGGGACAGTCGAGACCCAGTACTTC. Its protein is CASSPGTVETQYF. The full variable domain, rest sourced from reference TRBV28 and TRBJ2-5, is DVKVTQSSRYLVKRTGEKVFLECVQDMDHENMFWYRQDPGLGLRLIYFSYDVKMKEKGDIPEGYSVSREKKERFSLILESASTNQTSMYLCASSPGTVETQYFGPGTRLLVL.

The CDR3 here is CASRDSPGQPQHF. The CDR3, as DNA: TGCGCCAGCAGAGACTCCCCCGGGCAGCCCCAGCATTTT. The gene calls are TRBV4-1 and TRBJ1-5, with D uncertain. V gave up 6 bases and J gave up 7 bases, with 13 bases separating them. Looked up from germline, CDR1 is MGHRA and CDR2 is YSYEKL. CDR3 size: 13 residues.

Remarks on this clonotype: One end of the junction is discordant with germline, which a read error may explain. The chain has TRBV11-2 and TRBJ2-7; 7 bases line up with TRBD2. The tail of the sequence fits TRBJ2-5 better, so the J call may be wrong. Germline-derived CDR1 and CDR2 are SGHAT and FQNNGV. The CDR3 has 14 residues. The CDR3 region is CAGSSLREGETQYF. DNA for the CDR3: TGTGCCGGCAGCTCCCTTAGGGAGGGGGAGACCCAGTACTTC.

V and J are TRBV9 and TRBJ2-1; D remains ambiguous. Trimming pared 0 bases from V and 4 bases from J, leaving 8 bases between. CDR3 length: 14 amino acids. Germline V gives CDR1 SGDLS, CDR2 YYNGEE. The CDR3 sequence is CASSVGREYNEQFF. The CDR3, as DNA: TGTGCCAGCAGCGTAGGGAGAGAGTACAATGAGCAGTTCTTC.

The V and J genes are TRBV29-1 and TRBJ2-5; D is ambiguous. The CDR3 is made up of 14 amino acids. The germline V gene has CDR1 SQVTM and CDR2 ANQGSEA. Between the trimmed V and J ends, which lost 8 bases and 1 base, there was a span of 17 bases. CDR3 DNA sequence: TGCAGCTTTATTACTGCCATCCGCCAAGAGACCCAGTACTTC. It encodes CSFITAIRQETQYF.

CDR3 bases: TGCGCCAGCAGCCAAGGATACCAGGGCGACTATGGCTACACCTTC. Translating gives CASSQGYQGDYGYTF. The rearrangement uses TRBV4-3 and TRBJ1-2; D perhaps matches TRBD1 (5 bases). The CDR3 runs to 15 residues. The ends were cut back, 1 base at V and 3 bases at J, with 12 bases in the middle. Per germline, CDR1 LGHNA and CDR2 YSLEER.

With respect to this clonotype: One end of the junction varies from germline; a read error may be responsible. The CDR3 reads CGSSLADTQYF. The CDR3 coding sequence is TGTGGCAGCAGTTTGGCAGATACGCAGTATTTT. The chain is built from TRBV12-3 or TRBV12-4 and TRBJ2-3, with D unclear. The CDR3 sequence is 11 residues long.

The gene calls are TRBV21-1 and TRBJ2-3; the D call in the table, TRBD1, was not verified against the DNA. TRBV21-1 is tagged as a pseudogene. This CDR3 has 16 residues. CDR3 DNA: TGTGCCAGCAGCAAAGACAGGGGGTATCACACAGATACGCAGTATTTT. Translated: CASSKDRGYHTDTQYF.

This clonotype was seen a few times. The chain couples TRBV3-1 to TRBJ2-3, with 10 bases matching TRBD1. Looked up from germline, CDR1 is LGHDT and CDR2 is YNNKEL (reference sequence). J gave up 5 bases and V 1 base, and 0 bases lay outside the gene matches. CDR3 length equals 14 residues. This chain's CDR3 is CASSQGDRGDTQYF. CDR3 DNA sequence: TGTGCCAGCAGCCAAGGGGACAGGGGAGATACGCAGTATTTT.

The chain couples TRBV6-1 to TRBJ1-2, with D possibly matching TRBD1 (6 bases). CDR1 MNHNS and CDR2 SASEGT come from the germline V gene. Trimming stripped 2 bases from V and 7 bases from J, with 11 bases between. CDR3 length equals 13 residues. The CDR3 sequence is CASSEWGPGGYTF. The CDR3 nucleotides are TGTGCCAGCAGTGAATGGGGGCCGGGTGGCTACACCTTC.

The genes are TRBV7-8 and TRBJ2-5; TRBD2 aligns across 15 bases. V lost 8 bases, J lost 1 base, and 11 bases stayed unmatched. This CDR3 has 18 amino acids. Per the germline V gene, CDR1 is SGHVS and CDR2 is FQNEAQ. The CDR3 spells CASGSGLAGGIGQETQYF. The CDR3 region has the DNA TGTGCCAGCGGATCAGGACTAGCGGGAGGGATAGGCCAAGAGACCCAGTACTTC.

This clonotype has just a few counts. At one of its ends the junction is not consistent with the germline gene, which may arise from a read error. The chain is built from TRBV20-1 and TRBJ2-2; possibly TRBD1 or TRBD2 for D (6 bases each). There are 14 residues in the CDR3. CDR1 DFQATT and CDR2 SNEGSKA come from the germline V gene (reference sequence). CDR3 nucleotide sequence: TGCAGTGCTAGGGGGGCCATTGAGGTCGGGGGGCTGTTTTTT. Translating gives CSARGAIEVGGLFF.

The chain employs TRBV20-1 and TRBJ2-5; 8 nucleotides line up with TRBD1. CDR1 is DFQATT and CDR2 is SNEGSKA in the germline V gene (reference sequence). The CDR3 sequence is 14 residues long. The junction had 8 bases not matched to a gene; V was cut back by 6 bases and J by 2 bases. The CDR3 coding sequence is TGCAGTGCCCCCCGGACAGGGTTACAAGAGACCCAGTACTTC. Its protein is CSAPRTGLQETQYF.

The sample holds a few counts of this clonotype. The V and J genes are TRBV29-1 and TRBJ2-7, with 7 nucleotides matching TRBD2. Per the germline V gene, CDR1 is SQVTM and CDR2 is ANQGSEA. The CDR3 has 13 amino acids. The J segment lost 2 bases and the V segment lost 3 bases, leaving 4 bases of the junction unmatched. CDR3 sequence reads: CSVESGKAYEQYF. Here the CDR3 DNA reads TGCAGCGTTGAGAGCGGGAAGGCCTACGAGCAGTACTTC.

This rearrangement joins TRBV10-3 to TRBJ1-2; TRBD1 agrees at 9 bases. From germline, CDR1 is ENHRY and CDR2 SYGVKD. The ends lost 5 bases at V and 7 bases at J; junction bases unmatched: 5. The CDR3 sequence is 13 residues long. The CDR3 sequence is CAISNTGGIGYTF. The CDR3 bases are TGTGCCATCAGTAATACAGGGGGCATTGGCTACACCTTC.

This clonotype appeared a few times. The chain is built from TRBV5-1 and TRBJ2-2; no reliable D call. The CDR3 has 11 amino acids. V was shortened by 3 bases and J by 8 bases, with 5 bases between the two germline ends. The germline gives CDR1 SGHRS, CDR2 YFSETQ. CDR3 sequence (DNA): TGCGCCAGCAGCTGGGATGGGGAGCTGTTTTTT. Translating it yields CASSWDGELFF.

The chain combines TRBV12-3 or TRBV12-4 with TRBJ2-5; 8 nucleotides line up with TRBD2. Trimming at V came to 6 bases and at J to 2 bases, leaving 11 bases not matched to a gene. This CDR3 region has 16 residues. CDR3 sequence: CASSPIGLAAQETQYF. Written as DNA, the CDR3 is TGTGCCAGCAGCCCTATAGGACTAGCAGCTCAAGAGACCCAGTACTTC.

The genes are TRBV4-3 and TRBJ2-2, with TRBD2 matching 12 bases. Germline V gene lookup returns CDR1 LGHNA and CDR2 YSLEER. The trim removed 1 base at V and 1 base at J, leaving 4 bases unmatched. The CDR3 has 18 residues. CDR3 amino acids: CASSQGLAGGMNTGELFF. CDR3 nucleotide sequence: TGCGCCAGCAGCCAAGGGCTAGCGGGGGGGATGAACACCGGGGAGCTGTTTTTT.

This clonotype occurred a few times. The chain employs TRBV6-5 and TRBJ2-3, with D perhaps matching TRBD1 (5 bases). Germline loops: CDR1 MNHEY, CDR2 SVGAGI. V was trimmed by 6 bases and J by 4 bases, leaving 17 bases between them. The CDR3 extends over 15 amino acids. CDR3 protein: CASSPGAAVADTQYF. CDR3 nucleotide sequence: TGTGCCAGCAGCCCTGGGGCTGCGGTGGCAGATACGCAGTATTTT.

The rearrangement joins TRBV4-3 to TRBJ1-2; 7 bases match TRBD1. Germline CDR1 reads LGHNA; CDR2 reads YSLEER. This CDR3 spans 13 amino acids. Germline trimming cut 0 bases from V and 8 bases from J; bases unmatched to any gene: 3. The CDR3 DNA follows: TGCGCCAGCAGCCAAGAATGGGACAGCGGCTACACCTTC. Amino acids: CASSQEWDSGYTF.

The chain uses TRBV7-2 and TRBJ2-3; D possibly uses TRBD1 or TRBD2 (5 bases each). Germline V lookup: CDR1 SGHTA, CDR2 FQGNSA. V lost 1 base and J lost 2, with 13 bases in between. The CDR3 sequence is 16 residues long. CDR3 loop: CASSLVRGVVTDTQYF. The CDR3 DNA sequence: TGTGCCAGCAGCTTAGTTCGAGGGGTTGTCACAGATACGCAGTATTTT.

Only a few counts were recorded for this clonotype. The chain has TRBV7-2 and TRBJ2-7; D gene ambiguous. This CDR3 has 12 residues. V shed 8 bases and J shed 2 bases, with 10 bases lying between them. In germline, CDR1 is SGHTA, CDR2 FQGNSA. The CDR3 sequence: CASADLTYEQYF. Written as DNA, the CDR3 is TGTGCCAGCGCGGATCTGACCTACGAGCAGTACTTC.

This clonotype was counted only a few times. V is TRBV12-3 or TRBV12-4 and J is TRBJ1-1; a weak D match, TRBD1 (5 bases). CDR3 length: 13 residues. V lost 8 bases and J 3 bases, leaving 13 bases between the germline ends. CDR3 amino acids: CASLQGSDTEAFF. The CDR3 bases are TGTGCCAGCTTGCAGGGATCAGACACTGAAGCTTTCTTT.